Listed below are T cell receptor beta chains from one sample, sequenced in a study of blood T cell repertoires in COVID-19. TCRdb keeps only in-frame clones here, not all; method: immunoSEQ multiplex PCR. The data hold tens of thousands of clones, with 80% to 90% observed a single time. Sequenced input: peripheral blood. These receptors were obtained from a man aged 50 to 59 with COVID-19, enrolled during active disease. Both conserved end residues are part of each CDR3. The D gene is left open where the match is weak. Rows may omit the clone size; those that give it use once, few, many or a size class.

TRBV7-3	TRBJ2-5	TRBD2	-	CASSSASGSQETQYF	TGTGCCAGCAGCTCAGCTAGCGGGTCCCAAGAGACCCAGTACTTC
TRBV27	TRBJ2-7	TRBD1	-	CASRTGQGAKEQYF	TGTGCCAGCAGGACGGGACAGGGGGCGAAAGAGCAGTACTTC
TRBV5-4	TRBJ1-6	TRBD1	-	CASSLGDRGSPLHF	TGTGCCAGCAGCTTGGGGGACAGGGGATCACCCCTCCACTTT
TRBV5-1	TRBJ2-2	-	-	CASRLQGPNTGELFF	TGCGCCAGCAGATTACAGGGTCCGAACACCGGGGAGCTGTTTTTT
TRBV27	TRBJ2-4	TRBD1	-	CASSRTGAKNIQYF	TGTGCCAGCAGCCGGACAGGGGCCAAAAACATTCAGTACTTC
TRBV6-5	TRBJ1-4	-	-	CASRGGNEKLFF	TGTGCCAGCAGGGGAGGGAATGAAAAACTGTTTTTT
TRBV15	TRBJ1-5	TRBD1	-	CATLRDRGPQPQHF	TGTGCCACCCTAAGGGACAGGGGACCTCAGCCCCAGCATTTT
TRBV10-3	TRBJ1-5	TRBD1	-	CAISDPRQGFNQPQHF	TGTGCCATCAGTGACCCCAGACAGGGTTTTAATCAGCCCCAGCATTTT
TRBV4-1	TRBJ2-5	-	-	CASSLAGLETQYF	TGCGCCAGCAGCCTAGCAGGGTTGGAGACCCAGTACTTC
TRBV5-1	TRBJ1-5	-	-	CASSLMAGKDQPQHF	TGCGCCAGCAGCTTGATGGCAGGGAAGGATCAGCCCCAGCATTTT
TRBV9	TRBJ1-2	-	once	CASSAREGQGYTF	TGTGCCAGCAGCGCTAGGGAGGGGCAAGGCTACACCTTC
TRBV29-1	TRBJ1-1	-	-	CSVGSGNTEAFF	TGCAGCGTTGGGTCGGGGAACACTGAAGCTTTCTTT
TRBV6-1	TRBJ1-2	-	-	CASSEALTGINYGYTF	TGTGCCAGCAGTGAAGCGCTGACAGGAATTAACTATGGCTACACCTTC
TRBV9	TRBJ2-3	-	-	CASSVARSDTQYF	TGTGCCAGCAGCGTAGCTAGGTCAGATACGCAGTATTTT
TRBV15	TRBJ1-2	-	-	CATSRKGDYGYTF	TGTGCCACCAGCAGGAAGGGAGACTATGGCTACACCTTC
TRBV12-3/TRBV12-4	TRBJ2-7	TRBD1	-	CASSRDSTYEQYF	TGTGCCAGCAGCCGGGACAGCACCTACGAGCAGTACTTC
TRBV6-6	TRBJ2-5	TRBD2	-	CASRSSGGQQETQYF	TGTGCCAGCAGGTCTAGCGGGGGGCAGCAAGAGACCCAGTACTTC
TRBV7-8	TRBJ1-1	-	-	CASSLSGRGEAFF	TGTGCCAGCAGCTTAAGTGGCAGGGGTGAAGCTTTCTTT
TRBV19	TRBJ1-6	TRBD1	-	CASSLTGTGGFSPLHF	TGTGCCAGTAGTCTCACCGGGACAGGGGGCTTTTCACCCCTCCACTTT
TRBV7-2	TRBJ2-5	TRBD2	-	CASSLGPLAGQETQYF	TGTGCCAGCAGCTTAGGACCACTAGCGGGGCAAGAGACCCAGTACTTC
TRBV28	TRBJ2-7	TRBD1	-	CASSGSTGDFSYEQYF	TGTGCCAGCAGTGGATCGACAGGGGACTTCTCCTACGAGCAGTACTTC
TRBV28	TRBJ1-1	TRBD1	-	CASSSKEGAKGNTEAFF	TGTGCCAGCAGTTCCAAGGAGGGGGCGAAAGGGAACACTGAAGCTTTCTTT
TRBV5-1	TRBJ1-2	-	-	CASSLSARLDGYTF	TGCGCCAGCAGCTTGAGTGCCCGACTGGATGGCTACACCTTC
TRBV3-1/TRBV3-2	TRBJ1-4	TRBD1	-	CASSQARTGGYEKLFF	TGTGCCAGCAGCCAAGCCCGGACAGGGGGCTATGAAAAACTGTTTTTT